This passage covers 32 T cell receptor beta chains from one sample sequenced in a study of T cell responses to AZD1222 COVID-19 vaccine. Method: immunoSEQ multiplex PCR; TCRdb's copy keeps in-frame clones and lacks some. The sample yields about 90,000 clones, around 90% seen once. The specimen was peripheral blood, collected on day 0 of AZD1222 vaccination. These TCRs come from an adult in good health.

This rearrangement joins TRBV11-2 to TRBJ2-5, with 8 bases identical to TRBD2. The CDR3 consists of 13 residues. The V segment lost 5 bases and the J segment 7 bases; nucleotides outside the gene matches: 6. From germline, CDR1 is SGHAT and CDR2 FQNNGV. DNA of the CDR3: TGTGCCAGCAGCGGGCGGGGGGAAGCGACCCAGTACTTC. Translating it yields CASSGRGEATQYF.

The chain has TRBV10-3 and TRBJ2-4, with a possible D match to TRBD2 (5 bases). The germline V gene encodes CDR1 ENHRY and CDR2 SYGVKD. V dropped 3 bases and J dropped 9 bases, with 12 bases sitting between them. This CDR3 has 13 residues. CDR3 in DNA: TGTGCCATCAGTGAAAGGCTAGCCGGCATTCAGTACTTC. This gives the protein CAISERLAGIQYF.

The chain uses TRBV7-9 and TRBJ2-2; D is unresolved. The CDR3 spans 14 residues. The V gene lost 3 bases and the J gene lost 0 bases, with 5 bases spanning the gap. Looked up from germline, CDR1 is SEHNR and CDR2 is FQNEAQ (reference sequence). The CDR3 nucleotides are TGTGCCAGCAGCTTCCCCCCGAACACCGGGGAGCTGTTTTTT. Translating it yields CASSFPPNTGELFF.

The J gene is TRBJ2-5, the V gene TRBV5-1, with 9 nucleotides matching TRBD2. After removal of 2 bases from V and 7 bases from J, the junction contained 9 bases not matched to a gene. The CDR3 runs 15 residues. In germline, CDR1 is SGHRS, CDR2 YFSETQ. The CDR3 here is CASSFVAGGPATQYF. CDR3 bases: TGCGCCAGCAGCTTCGTTGCGGGAGGGCCTGCGACCCAGTACTTC. Variable domain in full (rest from reference TRBV5-1 and TRBJ2-5): KAGVTQTPRYLIKTRGQQVTLSCSPISGHRSVSWYQQTPGQGLQFLFEYFSETQRNKGNFPGRFSGRQFSNSRSEMNVSTLELGDSALYLCASSFVAGGPATQYFGPGTRLLVL.

Details on this clone: A read error may produce the germline difference seen at one junction end. The chain combines TRBV7-7 with TRBJ1-3, with a weak D call TRBD1 (5 bases). Germline-derived CDR1 and CDR2 are SSHAT and FNYEAQ (reference sequence). The CDR3 is made up of 13 amino acids. CDR3 sequence: CASSTGSGNTIYF. The CDR3 nucleotides are TGTGCTAGCAGCACAGGATCTGGAAACACCATATATTTT.

The chain combines TRBV27 with TRBJ2-7; a weak D match, TRBD2 (5 bases). CDR1 and CDR2 from the germline V gene are MNHEY and SMNVEV (reference sequence). The CDR3 is 14 residues long. Trimming removed 6 bases at V and 3 bases at J, with 15 bases between. The CDR3 nucleotides read TGTGCCAGCAGAGATCGGGATACAAACTACGAGCAGTACTTC. This sequence encodes CASRDRDTNYEQYF.

The V and J genes are TRBV28 and TRBJ2-3; D possibly matches TRBD1 or TRBD2 (6 bases each). This CDR3 is 17 amino acids long. Germline V CDR1 and CDR2: MDHEN, SYDVKM. The germline V and J ends were trimmed by 5 bases and 5 bases, with 23 bases remaining between them. The CDR3 spells CASSPHPGAELEDTQYF. In nucleotides, the CDR3 is TGTGCCAGCAGTCCTCACCCGGGGGCGGAACTGGAAGATACGCAGTATTTT.

The table lists this clone with a few counts. The V gene is TRBV15, the J gene TRBJ2-7, with D tentatively TRBD2 (6 bases). Trimming removed 2 bases at V and 2 bases at J, with 16 bases between. Germline V CDR1 and CDR2: LNHNV, YYDKDF (reference sequence). The CDR3 has 16 residues. CDR3 nucleotides: TGTGCCACCAGCAGATTGGCCGGGACTGTGGCCTACGAGCAGTACTTC. Its protein product is CATSRLAGTVAYEQYF.

The chain combines TRBV5-1 with TRBJ2-6, with TRBD1 identical over 10 bases. The germline V gene has CDR1 SGHRS and CDR2 YFSETQ. V shed 4 bases and J 2 bases; nucleotides not matched to a gene: 9. CDR3 length: 18 amino acids. The CDR3 loop is CASSPRDRGLAGANVLTF. CDR3 bases: TGCGCCAGCAGCCCTCGGGACAGGGGTTTAGCTGGGGCCAACGTCCTGACTTTC.

This chain joins TRBV29-1 and TRBJ2-1, with D perhaps matching TRBD1 (5 bases). The CDR3 spans 14 residues. The ends were cut back, 1 base at V and 7 bases at J, with 14 bases in the middle. The V gene's germline CDR1 is SQVTM and CDR2 ANQGSEA. Here the CDR3 reads CSVEVRRYRNEQFF. In DNA form, the CDR3 reads TGCAGCGTTGAAGTGAGGCGGTACAGGAATGAGCAGTTCTTC.

The chain employs TRBV24-1 and TRBJ2-7; 9 bases are a match to TRBD1. The CDR3 is made up of 17 amino acids. Germline values: CDR1 KGHDR, CDR2 SFDVKD. The V segment lost 4 bases and the J segment 0 bases; nucleotides outside the gene matches: 9. Written as DNA, the CDR3 is TGTGCCACCAGTGAGGGACAGGGACACATTAGCTCCTACGAGCAGTACTTC. Its protein is CATSEGQGHISSYEQYF.

This chain links TRBV19 with TRBJ2-1; the match to TRBD2 covers 9 bases. From germline, CDR1 is LNHDA and CDR2 SQIVND (reference sequence). The CDR3 length is 15 residues. V lost 6 bases to trimming and J lost 6 bases; unmatched junction nucleotides: 9. For the CDR3, the DNA is TGTGCCAGTAGCTTCGGGGCTAGCGGGACCAATGAGCAGTTCTTC. Its translation is CASSFGASGTNEQFF.

This clone turned up a few times. The rearrangement joins TRBV7-8 to TRBJ2-7; D might be TRBD1 or TRBD2, each matching 5 bases. CDR3 length: 14 residues. Trimming removed 7 bases at V and 1 base at J, with 14 bases between. Germline V gene sequence: CDR1 SGHVS, CDR2 FQNEAQ. CDR3 bases: TGTGCCAGCACCCCACGGGACGGATCCTACGAGCAGTACTTC. Its translation: CASTPRDGSYEQYF.

This chain connects TRBV10-3 to TRBJ2-1; TRBD2 matches 8 bases. With V trimmed by 7 bases and J by 7 bases, 6 bases remained unmatched. CDR3 length: 13 residues. Germline V gene lookup returns CDR1 ENHRY and CDR2 SYGVKD. The CDR3, as DNA: TGTGCCATCACACGGGAGGGCCGGAATGAGCAGTTCTTC. Amino acids: CAITREGRNEQFF.

The chain carries TRBV5-1 and TRBJ1-4; no clear D. The CDR3 has 16 amino acids. V lost 1 base, J lost 4 bases, and 14 bases lay in between. CDR1 is SGHRS, CDR2 YFSETQ, per germline. The CDR3 region has the DNA TGCGCCAGCAGCTTGACCCCCCGAGGGAATAATGAAAAACTGTTTTTT. Amino acids: CASSLTPRGNNEKLFF.

The V gene is TRBV6-5, the J gene TRBJ2-1; D uncertain. V was trimmed by 6 bases and J by 4 bases, leaving 13 bases between them. The CDR3 runs 14 residues. The germline CDR1 and CDR2 sequences are MNHEY and SVGAGI. This chain's CDR3 is CASSLPGGYNEQFF. CDR3 nucleotides: TGTGCCAGCAGCCTCCCAGGTGGGTACAATGAGCAGTTCTTC.

This clone showed up just once. This chain connects TRBV10-3 to TRBJ2-1; 9 nucleotides align to TRBD1. From germline, CDR1 is ENHRY and CDR2 SYGVKD. The CDR3 loop spans 13 amino acids. The junction had 6 bases not matched to a gene; V was cut back by 5 bases and J by 10 bases. The CDR3 region is CAISKGQGGEQFF. The CDR3 coding sequence is TGTGCCATCAGTAAGGGACAGGGAGGGGAGCAGTTCTTC.

The rearrangement joins TRBV18 to TRBJ2-4, with D perhaps matching TRBD1 (6 bases). V shed 3 bases and J shed 8 bases, with 14 bases lying between them. CDR1 is KGHSH and CDR2 is LQKENI in the germline V gene. This CDR3 spans 14 amino acids. CDR3 region: CASSPKGTPDIQYF. The DNA for the CDR3 is TGTGCCAGCTCACCTAAAGGGACACCGGACATTCAGTACTTC.

This chain joins TRBV7-9 and TRBJ1-4; D remains ambiguous. The V end was cut by 5 bases, the J end by 0 bases, with 13 bases between. CDR1 is SEHNR and CDR2 is FQNEAQ in the germline V gene (reference sequence). The CDR3 covers 16 residues. The CDR3 reads CASSPALLATNEKLFF. The CDR3 DNA follows: TGTGCCAGCAGCCCCGCGCTATTGGCAACTAATGAAAAACTGTTTTTT. Complete variable domain (other parts from reference TRBV7-9 and TRBJ1-4): DTGVSQNPRHKITKRGQNVTFRCDPISEHNRLYWYRQTLGQGPEFLTYFQNEAQLEKSRLLSDRFSAERPKGSFSTLEIQRTEQGDSAMYLCASSPALLATNEKLFFGSGTQLSVL.

This clone was detected once. The CDR3 coding sequence is TGTGCCAGCAGTGAAGTTACGAAAGAGCAGTACTTC. Its protein product is CASSEVTKEQYF. This rearrangement joins TRBV6-1 to TRBJ2-7; D is ambiguous. Germline lookup yields CDR1 MNHNS and CDR2 SASEGT. V gave up 1 base and J gave up 7 bases, with 8 bases separating them. The CDR3 runs 12 residues.

This CDR3 reads CASSLGRGFSNQPQHF. The CDR3 DNA sequence: TGTGCCAGCAGCTTAGGTCGGGGTTTCAGCAATCAGCCCCAGCATTTT. V and J are TRBV7-8 and TRBJ1-5, with D unclear. CDR1 is SGHVS, CDR2 FQNEAQ, per germline. The ends were cut back, 1 base at V and 1 base at J, with 11 bases in the middle. The CDR3 covers 16 residues.

This clone has only one observation. The DNA for the CDR3 is TGTGCCAGCAGCTTAGTGTTAGCGGGGAGACACAATGAGCAGTTCTTC. Residues: CASSLVLAGRHNEQFF. This chain joins TRBV7-3 and TRBJ2-1; TRBD2 aligns across 8 bases. V dropped 2 bases and J dropped 5; count of bases not matched to a gene: 8. The CDR3 sequence is 16 residues long. Germline-derived CDR1 and CDR2 are SGHTA and FQGTGA. The complete variable domain, with remaining parts taken from reference TRBV7-3 and TRBJ2-1, reads GAGVSQTPSNKVTEKGKYVELRCDPISGHTALYWYRQSLGQGPEFLIYFQGTGAADDSGLPNDRFFAVRPEGSVSTLKIQRTERGDSAVYLCASSLVLAGRHNEQFFGPGTRLTVL.

The rearrangement joins TRBV9 to TRBJ2-3, with 8 positions matching TRBD2. The germline V gene encodes CDR1 SGDLS and CDR2 YYNGEE. The CDR3 is 16 residues long. V trimming: 1 base; J trimming: 5 bases; junction bases outside the gene matches: 9. Here the CDR3 reads CASSVTTGGPGDTQYF. In DNA form, the CDR3 reads TGTGCCAGCAGCGTAACGACGGGAGGGCCGGGAGATACGCAGTATTTT.

The V gene is TRBV9, the J gene TRBJ2-2; 8 bases match TRBD1. Germline CDR1 and CDR2: SGDLS and YYNGEE. The ends lost 0 bases at V and 6 bases at J; junction bases unmatched: 4. This CDR3 contains 15 residues. The CDR3 here is CASSVVQGAPGELFF. DNA of the CDR3: TGTGCCAGCAGCGTAGTTCAGGGGGCGCCCGGGGAGCTGTTTTTT.

V is TRBV19 and J is TRBJ1-4, with D possibly being TRBD1 (6 bases). The CDR3 runs 15 residues. Trimming pared 2 bases from V and 4 bases from J, leaving 11 bases between. Per germline, CDR1 LNHDA and CDR2 SQIVND (reference sequence). This CDR3 reads CASSIRNRDNEKLFF. For the CDR3, the DNA is TGTGCCAGTAGTATACGGAACAGGGATAATGAAAAACTGTTTTTT.

The V call is TRBV27, the J call TRBJ2-5; the D call may be TRBD1 or TRBD2 (6 bases each). CDR3 size: 17 residues. In germline, CDR1 is MNHEY, CDR2 SMNVEV (reference sequence). The V gene lost 1 base and the J gene lost 2 bases, with 17 bases spanning the gap. The DNA of the CDR3 is TGTGCCAGCAGTTTATTGCCCAGCGGAGGGGGGCAAGAGACCCAGTACTTC. This encodes CASSLLPSGGGQETQYF.

The CDR3 DNA is TGTGCCAGCAGTCGGACAGGGTATGGCTACACCTTC. Residues: CASSRTGYGYTF. The V and J genes are TRBV12-3 or TRBV12-4 and TRBJ1-2, with TRBD1 matching 8 bases. The ends lost 5 bases at V and 5 bases at J; junction bases unmatched: 1. This CDR3 is built from 12 residues.

V gene TRBV7-9 combines with J gene TRBJ2-3, with 9 nucleotides matching TRBD2. The CDR3 runs to 15 residues. J was trimmed by 3 bases and V by 5 bases; bases with no gene match: 6. Germline CDR1 SEHNR, CDR2 FQNEAQ (reference sequence). CDR3 sequence: CASSRLAGDTDTQYF. DNA for the CDR3: TGTGCCAGCAGCAGATTAGCGGGGGATACAGATACGCAGTATTTT. Drawing the rest from reference TRBV7-9 and TRBJ2-3, the complete variable domain is DTGVSQNPRHKITKRGQNVTFRCDPISEHNRLYWYRQTLGQGPEFLTYFQNEAQLEKSRLLSDRFSAERPKGSFSTLEIQRTEQGDSAMYLCASSRLAGDTDTQYFGPGTRLTVL.

This rearrangement joins TRBV2 to TRBJ2-5; D gene ambiguous. CDR1 and CDR2 from the germline V gene are SNHLY and FYNNEI. The ends were cut back, 7 bases at V and 2 bases at J, with 11 bases in the middle. The CDR3 contains 13 residues. Here the CDR3 DNA reads TGTGCCAGCATGCCCTTCGAACAAGAGACCCAGTACTTC. Translating gives CASMPFEQETQYF.

The gene calls are TRBV2 and TRBJ1-1; D is perhaps TRBD1 (5 bases). Trimming stripped 2 bases from V and 5 bases from J, with 15 bases between. Germline CDR1 reads SNHLY; CDR2 reads FYNNEI. The CDR3 is 15 residues long. The CDR3 is CASSERGRMGTEAFF. As DNA, the CDR3 is TGTGCCAGCAGTGAAAGGGGAAGAATGGGGACTGAAGCTTTCTTT.

This chain connects TRBV10-2 to TRBJ2-5, with 9 bases that match TRBD2. With 3 bases clipped from V and 6 bases from J, the junction kept 5 bases outside the gene matches. CDR3 length: 14 residues. Germline V gene data show CDR1 as WSHSY and CDR2 as SAAADI. The CDR3 here is CASSDLAGTKTQYF. The CDR3 bases are TGCGCCAGCAGTGACCTAGCGGGAACGAAGACCCAGTACTTC.

This rearrangement joins TRBV14 to TRBJ2-2; D remains ambiguous. The ends were cut back, 1 base at V and 4 bases at J, with 7 bases in the middle. CDR3 length: 14 amino acids. Germline CDR1 reads SGHDN; CDR2 reads FVKESK. The CDR3 DNA follows: TGTGCCAGCAGCCAAGTTTGGGCCACCGGGGAGCTGTTTTTT. Translation gives CASSQVWATGELFF.